These 21 T cell receptor beta chains share one sample of origin, sequenced in a study of T-cell reconstitution after alpha-beta-depleted transplantation in children. Using unique molecular identifiers, the investigators prepared the TCRbeta library. In TCRdb, the PCR reads were re-called with MiXCR into one record per CDR3 protein. The data contain hundreds of thousands of distinct CDR3 sequences, roughly 8.2% of them seen just once; the ten biggest clones take up roughly 6%. Sequenced here: PBMCs, mostly from graft donor cells, sampled 180 days after TCRalphabeta/CD19-depleted stem cell transplant. These receptors came from a male patient younger than 18 who had a stem cell transplant for acute lymphoblastic leukemia, so the T cells may come from the graft donor.

This clonotype was recorded many times. The chain has TRBV12-3 or TRBV12-4 and TRBJ1-1, with D possibly TRBD1 on 5 matching bases. The V end lost 3 bases, the J end lost 1 base, and 6 bases lay between the germline ends. The CDR3 contains 13 residues. CDR3 coding DNA: TGTGCCAGCAGTTTCAGGGAGAACACTGAAGCTTTCTTT. Translated: CASSFRENTEAFF.

The sample holds many counts of this clonotype. V gene TRBV27 combines with J gene TRBJ2-3, with TRBD2 matching 8 bases. Germline CDR1 MNHEY, CDR2 SMNVEV (reference sequence). The CDR3 has 14 residues. V was pared by 6 bases and J by 3 bases, with 5 bases of the junction left unmatched. CDR3 region: CASRGSGKTDTQYF. The CDR3 nucleotides read TGTGCCAGCAGGGGTAGCGGGAAAACAGATACGCAGTATTTT.

This clonotype appeared many times. Written as DNA, the CDR3 is TGTGCCAGCAGCTCAACTACAGGGGATCCCCTCAATGAGCAGTTCTTC. Protein sequence: CASSSTTGDPLNEQFF. The V call is TRBV11-1, the J call TRBJ2-1; 7 nucleotides agree with TRBD1. Germline V gene lookup returns CDR1 SGHAT and CDR2 FQDESV (reference sequence). CDR3 length equals 16 residues. Trimming at V came to 4 bases and at J to 6 bases, leaving 12 bases not matched to a gene.

This clonotype was found many times. The gene calls are TRBV20-1 and TRBJ2-1; D gene unclear. The CDR3 has 12 residues. Germline loops: CDR1 DFQATT, CDR2 SNEGSKA (reference sequence). V dropped 0 bases and J dropped 7 bases, with 7 bases sitting between them. The CDR3: CSARDVGNEQFF. CDR3 bases: TGCAGTGCTAGAGATGTGGGGAATGAGCAGTTCTTC.

This clonotype was seen ten or more times. V gene TRBV5-6 combines with J gene TRBJ2-3, with D tentatively TRBD2 (6 bases). V lost 4 bases, J lost 6 bases, and 9 bases lay in between. This CDR3 contains 12 residues. The germline V gene encodes CDR1 SGHDT and CDR2 YYEEEE. CDR3 region: CASSPGVDTQYF. CDR3 DNA: TGTGCCAGCAGCCCGGGGGTGGATACGCAGTATTTT.

This clonotype was detected ten times or more. The chain employs TRBV7-2 and TRBJ2-7; 9 bases align to TRBD1. Germline values: CDR1 SGHTA, CDR2 FQGNSA. The CDR3 covers 12 residues. The V segment lost 5 bases and the J segment 9 bases; nucleotides outside the gene matches: 5. This CDR3 reads CASSHGQGRQYF. CDR3 nucleotide sequence: TGTGCCAGCAGCCATGGACAGGGGAGGCAGTACTTC.

At least ten counts were recorded for this clonotype. The V call is TRBV20-1, the J call TRBJ2-7, with D possibly being TRBD2 (5 bases). The germline V gene has CDR1 DFQATT and CDR2 SNEGSKA (reference sequence). V was pared by 5 bases and J by 7 bases, with 24 bases between. This CDR3 spans 15 amino acids. DNA of the CDR3: TGCAGTGCTTTCCGGACTCTCTTAAGAGCTACAGAGCAGTACTTC. Amino acid sequence: CSAFRTLLRATEQYF.

There are many counts of this clonotype. The chain uses TRBV20-1 and TRBJ1-5; no firm D call. Germline V gene sequence: CDR1 DFQATT, CDR2 SNEGSKA (reference sequence). V was clipped by 3 bases and J by 6 bases, with 18 bases between them. This CDR3 contains 15 residues. The CDR3 loop is CSASPKWEMSQPQHF. As DNA, the CDR3 is TGCAGTGCTAGTCCGAAGTGGGAAATGAGTCAGCCCCAGCATTTT.

This clonotype has just a few counts. J is TRBJ2-1 and V is TRBV6-2 or TRBV6-3; TRBD2 agrees at 8 bases. CDR1 is MNHEY and CDR2 is SVGEGT in the germline V gene. V shed 1 base, J shed 5 bases, and the junction held 7 bases outside the gene matches. The CDR3 runs to 16 residues. CDR3 residues: CASSYYSSGPDNEQFF. The CDR3 DNA reads as TGTGCCAGCAGTTACTATTCTAGCGGGCCCGACAATGAGCAGTTCTTC.

This clonotype showed up many times. The chain joins TRBV10-3 to TRBJ2-1; 10 positions match TRBD2. V trimming: 10 bases; J trimming: 3 bases; junction bases outside the gene matches: 6. The CDR3 is 14 amino acids. CDR1 and CDR2 from the germline V gene are ENHRY and SYGVKD. The CDR3 DNA follows: TGTGCCACCCTACTAGCGGGGAACTACAATGAGCAGTTCTTC. This translates into CATLLAGNYNEQFF.

This chain connects TRBV5-1 to TRBJ2-5; TRBD1 matches 7 bases. Per germline, CDR1 SGHRS and CDR2 YFSETQ. After removal of 6 bases from V and 2 bases from J, the junction contained 7 bases not matched to a gene. CDR3 length: 14 residues. CDR3: CASTPRDSQETQYF. The CDR3 nucleotides read TGCGCCAGCACTCCTCGGGACAGTCAAGAGACCCAGTACTTC. The entire variable domain, with the rest obtained from reference TRBV5-1 and TRBJ2-5, is as follows: KAGVTQTPRYLIKTRGQQVTLSCSPISGHRSVSWYQQTPGQGLQFLFEYFSETQRNKGNFPGRFSGRQFSNSRSEMNVSTLELGDSALYLCASTPRDSQETQYFGPGTRLLVL.

This clonotype appeared many times. The chain links TRBV5-1 to TRBJ2-7; 7 nucleotides line up with TRBD1. The CDR3 has 14 residues. Germline V CDR1 and CDR2: SGHRS, YFSETQ. Trimming at V came to 4 bases and at J to 2 bases, leaving 6 bases not matched to a gene. In DNA form, the CDR3 reads TGCGCCAGCAGCATGAGGGACAGACCCTACGAGCAGTACTTC. It specifies CASSMRDRPYEQYF.

This clonotype was observed many times. The V and J genes are TRBV6-5 and TRBJ1-2, with no clear D. The CDR3 sequence is 14 residues long. Germline CDR1 is MNHEY and CDR2 is SVGAGI. V lost 0 bases and J 4 bases, leaving 9 bases between the germline ends. The CDR3 coding sequence is TGTGCCAGCAGTTACTCGAGGACGGCCTATGGCTACACCTTC. Its protein product is CASSYSRTAYGYTF.

This clonotype was counted many times. The gene calls are TRBV9 and TRBJ2-5; D is undetermined. V was shortened by 4 bases and J by 2 bases, with 15 bases between the two germline ends. CDR1 is SGDLS and CDR2 is YYNGEE in the germline V gene. The CDR3 runs 15 residues. The CDR3 DNA reads as TGTGCCAGCAGCAAAAGGGATTTGGAGCAAGAGACCCAGTACTTC. This translates into CASSKRDLEQETQYF.

This clonotype was picked up a small number of times. The CDR3 spells CASMGGHGTEAFF. CDR3 coding DNA: TGTGCCAGTATGGGGGGGCACGGCACTGAAGCTTTCTTT. The chain has TRBV19 and TRBJ1-1, with D tentatively TRBD1 (6 bases). The CDR3 sequence is 13 residues long. CDR1 and CDR2 (germline): LNHDA, SQIVND (reference sequence). Trimming left V 7 bases short and J 4 bases short, with 13 bases between.

This clonotype occurred many times. The CDR3 region has the DNA TGTGCCAGCAGCACGGGCCCGGGCCATGGCTACACCTTC. It codes for CASSTGPGHGYTF. V and J are TRBV5-6 and TRBJ1-2; D ambiguous. The CDR3 is 13 residues long. The germline V and J ends were trimmed by 4 bases and 6 bases, with 13 bases remaining between them. CDR1 is SGHDT, CDR2 YYEEEE, per germline. Supplemented by reference TRBV5-6 and TRBJ1-2, the full variable domain reads DAGVTQSPTHLIKTRGQQVTLRCSPKSGHDTVSWYQQALGQGPQFIFQYYEEEERQRGNFPDRFSGHQFPNYSSELNVNALLLGDSALYLCASSTGPGHGYTFGSGTRLTVV.

This clonotype has ten or more counts. This chain links TRBV6-5 with TRBJ1-1; D is uncertain. Germline V lookup: CDR1 MNHEY, CDR2 SVGAGI. The CDR3 length is 13 residues. The ends were cut back, 4 bases at V and 0 bases at J, with 6 bases in the middle. The CDR3 loop reads CASSWTVNTEAFF. CDR3 DNA: TGTGCCAGCAGTTGGACGGTGAACACTGAAGCTTTCTTT.

This clonotype was counted many times. This chain uses TRBV7-9 with TRBJ2-1, with 9 bases that match TRBD1. The CDR3 spans 12 residues. The junction had 1 base not matched to a gene; V was cut back by 4 bases and J by 9 bases. The germline CDR1 and CDR2 sequences are SEHNR and FQNEAQ (reference sequence). The CDR3 spells CASSWTGVEQFF. In DNA form, the CDR3 reads TGTGCCAGCAGCTGGACAGGGGTTGAGCAGTTCTTC.

In this sample, this clonotype turned up many times. The rearrangement links TRBV9 to TRBJ2-7; D not resolved. Germline CDR1 and CDR2: SGDLS and YYNGEE. V was shortened by 4 bases and J by 1 base, with 15 bases between the two germline ends. The CDR3 consists of 15 residues. The CDR3 nucleotides are TGTGCCAGCAGCTTATACAGAGAACCGTCCTACGAGCAGTACTTC. Translation: CASSLYREPSYEQYF.

This clonotype occurred many times. The chain is built from TRBV6-5 and TRBJ2-1, with D hard to call. The length of the CDR3 is 11 residues. The V end was cut by 2 bases, the J end by 6 bases, with 2 bases between. Germline assignment: CDR1 MNHEY and CDR2 SVGAGI. CDR3 DNA sequence: TGTGCCAGCAGTTACGGCAATGAGCAGTTCTTC. Protein product: CASSYGNEQFF.

This clonotype has a count of ten or more. The chain joins TRBV4-3 to TRBJ2-7; TRBD1 aligns across 9 bases. Germline V gene sequence: CDR1 LGHNA, CDR2 YSLEER. V lost 0 bases to trimming and J lost 2 bases; unmatched junction nucleotides: 11. The CDR3 length is 18 residues. The CDR3: CASSQDPTGGMRTYEQYF. The CDR3 coding sequence is TGCGCCAGCAGCCAAGATCCTACAGGGGGCATGAGAACCTACGAGCAGTACTTC.